The present T cell receptor (beta chain) was sequenced within a study of blood T cell repertoires in COVID-19. Study context: The cDNA or gDNA used as material had been derived from T cells, B-cell-depleted T cells, or PBMCs.

Clones were sequenced by immunoSEQ multiplex PCR, and TCRdb holds only the in-frame ones, with some missing. In the table there are some 330,000 clones, more than 85% of which are singletons. The length of the CDR3 is 17 residues. Germline trimming cut 3 bases from V and 2 bases from J; bases unmatched to any gene: 9. Germline lookup yields CDR1 KGHSH and CDR2 LQKENI. This TCR derives from a woman aged 30 to 39 who had recovered from COVID-19. The sequencing input was PBMCs or T cells enriched from blood (not recorded which). The chain joins TRBV18 to TRBJ1-2; 10 bases agree with TRBD1. CDR3 DNA sequence: TGTGCCAGCTCACCTCTCCCTCCGGGACAGGGGAACTATGGCTACACCTTC. Its translation is CASSPLPPGQGNYGYTF.